This TCR beta chain was observed in a study of blood T cell repertoires in COVID-19. The table came from immunoSEQ multiplex PCR; TCRdb's copy has only in-frame clones and leaves some out. The sample lists 230,000 or so clones; about 83% were seen once. V lost 6 bases and J lost 3, with 11 bases in between. There are 13 residues in the CDR3. Germline-derived CDR1 and CDR2 are MNHEY and SVGAGI. This clone occurred a few times. Sequences were obtained from peripheral blood. The V call is TRBV6-5, the J call TRBJ1-1; D might be TRBD1 (5 bases). This clonotype was sampled from a man aged 40-49 years with active or convalescent COVID-19. The CDR3 loop is CASSNRFDTEAFF. CDR3 DNA sequence: TGTGCCAGCAGCAACAGGTTCGACACTGAAGCTTTCTTT.